Listed here is a single TCR beta chain. Its antigen is not known. The length of the CDR3 is 15 residues. Per germline, CDR1 WSHSY and CDR2 SAAADI. V shed 4 bases, J shed 1 base, and the junction held 6 bases outside the gene matches. Preparing the TCRbeta library involved the use of unique molecular identifiers. TCRdb processed the PCR reads anew with MiXCR; each CDR3 protein has one entry. The sample holds over 120,000 distinct CDR3 sequences, 8% to 10% seen once. The sample is drawn from a study of T-cell reconstitution after alpha-beta-depleted transplantation in children. The study's findings and limits: Several hundred expanded graft clones reportedly were the source of alpha-beta T cells about two months after transplant. Fresh T-cell production supplied most of the T-cell counts and diversity seen one year after transplant.

This material consisted of PBMCs, mostly from graft donor cells, taken 180 days after TCRalphabeta/CD19-depleted stem cell transplant. This receptor was taken from a female patient aged 2 to 10 who had a stem cell transplant for congenital amegakaryocytic thrombocytopenia, so the T cells may come from the graft donor. The chain couples TRBV10-2 to TRBJ2-7, with 8 bases that match TRBD1. The CDR3, as DNA: TGCGCCAGCAGTGGGGGACAGGTACAATCCTACGAGCAGTACTTC. Residues: CASSGGQVQSYEQYF.